A selection of T cell receptor beta chains follows, all from one sample in a study of vaccination and CD4 T cells after COVID-19. TCRdb fed the PCR reads into MiXCR, producing one record per CDR3 protein. Of roughly 14,000 distinct CDR3 sequences detected, approximately 52% appear once; the ten largest clones hold more than 15%. Their antigens remain unidentified. The source material was CD4+ T cells from blood, cultured in vitro. Receptor source: a human donor who had recovered from COVID-19. CDR3s include the opening cysteine and the closing phenylalanine or tryptophan. The D gene is left open where the match is weak. Expanded clones are given a class, and other clones once, few, many or no size at all.

CDR3 length | J gene | V gene | clone size | D gene | CDR3 DNA | CDR3 protein
15 | TRBJ1-3 | TRBV28 | NA | NA | TGTGCCAGCAGTGTGACGGGGGCCCCTGGAAACACCATATATTTT | CASSVTGAPGNTIYF
17 | TRBJ2-2 | TRBV9 | NA | TRBD2 | TGTGCCAGCAGCGTCGGGACTACGTTCGCGAACACCGGGGAGCTGTTTTTT | CASSVGTTFANTGELFF
14 | TRBJ1-6 | TRBV6-4 | few | NA | TGTGCCAGCAGTGAACAGTCTCTTAATTCACCCCTCCACTTT | CASSEQSLNSPLHF
14 | TRBJ1-1 | TRBV12-3/TRBV12-4 | few | NA | TGTGCCAGCAGTTTGTTTTCGGATTCCACTGAAGCTTTCTTT | CASSLFSDSTEAFF
21 | TRBJ2-7 | TRBV29-1 | once | TRBD2 | TGCAGCGTTGAAGATCCGGACACAACAGGACTAGCGGGGGTCCCATCAAGGGAGCAGTACTTC | CSVEDPDTTGLAGVPSREQYF
15 | TRBJ1-3 | TRBV6-5 | few | TRBD1 | TGTGCCAGCAGTTCTAACAGGGGATCTGGAAACACCATATATTTT | CASSSNRGSGNTIYF
13 | TRBJ1-5 | TRBV20-1 | few | NA | TGCAGTGCTAGAGGGGGGGTCAATCAGCCCCAGCATTTT | CSARGGVNQPQHF
15 | TRBJ1-5 | TRBV6-1 | few | TRBD1 | TGTGCCAGCAGTGAAGGGGGACAGGGGGCGGATCCCCAGCATTTT | CASSEGGQGADPQHF
16 | TRBJ2-1 | TRBV11-3 | NA | NA | TGTGCCAGCAGCTCTATTTATAGCGGTGGGATGAATGAGCAGTTCTTC | CASSSIYSGGMNEQFF
16 | TRBJ2-7 | TRBV7-2 | NA | NA | TGTGTCAGCAGCTTAGAAGGACAGTATACCCCTCTGGGGCAGTACTTC | CVSSLEGQYTPLGQYF
17 | TRBJ2-1 | TRBV2 | NA | TRBD2 | TGTGCCAGCAGTGAAGACCTCCTAGCGGGAGTGATGAATGAGCAGTTCTTC | CASSEDLLAGVMNEQFF
17 | TRBJ1-6 | TRBV6-1 | few | TRBD1 | TGTGCCAGCAGTAGCCCCCCCGGACAGGGGGCTTATTCACCCCTCCACTTT | CASSSPPGQGAYSPLHF
13 | TRBJ1-1 | TRBV10-2 | NA | NA | TGCGCCAGCAGTGGAACAGGGTACACTGAAGCTTTCTTT | CASSGTGYTEAFF
16 | TRBJ2-5 | TRBV6-2/TRBV6-3 | NA | TRBD2 | TGTGCCAGCCAGAAGAGACTAGCCGACTTCCAAGAGACCCAGTACTTC | CASQKRLADFQETQYF
15 | TRBJ1-6 | TRBV20-1 | NA | NA | TGCAGTGCTAGTCACTTAGGGCACGGGGATTCACCCCTCCACTTT | CSASHLGHGDSPLHF
15 | TRBJ2-3 | TRBV7-6 | few | NA | TGTGCCAGCAGCTTAAAACGGAGGGGGGAGGATACGCAGTATTTT | CASSLKRRGEDTQYF
16 | TRBJ1-2 | TRBV6-9 | few | NA | TGTGCCATTCCACCGGGACATCCGGTTCGCGGTAAGGGCTACACCTTC | CAIPPGHPVRGKGYTF
14 | TRBJ1-2 | TRBV20-1 | few | NA | TGCAGTGCTGCCGGAGAAAGGAGCAGCTATGGCTACACCTTC | CSAAGERSSYGYTF
13 | TRBJ2-3 | TRBV7-6 | once | NA | TGTGCCAGCAGCTCAACGAGGGGCCGCGGGCAGTATTTT | CASSSTRGRGQYF
17 | TRBJ2-3 | TRBV10-3 | NA | TRBD1 | TGTGCCATCAGTGAGTCCCCGTACCGGACAGGGAGAGATACGCAGTATTTT | CAISESPYRTGRDTQYF
15 | TRBJ2-3 | TRBV20-1 | NA | TRBD2 | TGCAGTGCCCCCTCACTTAGCGGGTGGACAGATACGCAGTATTTT | CSAPSLSGWTDTQYF
14 | TRBJ2-1 | TRBV6-2/TRBV6-3 | NA | TRBD2 | TGTGCCAGCGCGGGACTAGCGCTATACAATGAGCAGTTCTTC | CASAGLALYNEQFF
17 | TRBJ2-3 | TRBV7-9 | once | NA | TGTGCCAGCAGCTTAAGCGTCGGCCTCGTAAGCACAGATACGCAGTATTTT | CASSLSVGLVSTDTQYF
15 | TRBJ2-6 | TRBV7-2 | few | TRBD1 | TGTGCCAGCAGCTTCACAGGGGTTGGGGCCAACGTCCTGACTTTC | CASSFTGVGANVLTF
13 | TRBJ2-5 | TRBV7-3 | NA | NA | TGTGCCAGCAGCTCACCACCATTGGGGACCCAGTACTTC | CASSSPPLGTQYF
15 | TRBJ2-7 | TRBV11-1 | NA | NA | TGTGCCAGCAGCTTAAGCAGTACCCACTCCTACGAGCAGTACTTC | CASSLSSTHSYEQYF
14 | TRBJ2-1 | TRBV18 | NA | NA | TGTGCCAGCTCATTCGGCGGCCTCTACAATGAGCAGTTCTTC | CASSFGGLYNEQFF
16 | TRBJ2-2 | TRBV6-2/TRBV6-3 | NA | NA | TGTGCCAGCAGGGCGGCGGGGAACCCCCTAGCCGGGGAGCTGTTTTTT | CASRAAGNPLAGELFF
15 | TRBJ2-7 | TRBV21-1 | few | NA | TGTGCCAGCAGCAGCCTAGCGGGAGACACCGACGAGCAGTACTTC | CASSSLAGDTDEQYF
14 | TRBJ2-3 | TRBV7-9 | few | NA | TGTGCCAGCAGCTTCGGACTATCGACAGATACGCAGTATTTT | CASSFGLSTDTQYF
15 | TRBJ2-6 | TRBV30 | NA | NA | TGTGCCAGTGGCAGATCGTTCTCTGGGGCCAACGTCCTGACTTTC | CASGRSFSGANVLTF
17 | TRBJ1-2 | TRBV2 | few | NA | TGTGCCAGCAGTGTTGGCCTTTCGGGGGCCTTGTCCGATGGCTACACCTTC | CASSVGLSGALSDGYTF
14 | TRBJ2-1 | TRBV12-3/TRBV12-4 | NA | NA | TGTGCCAGCAGTTTTTTAGGTGGGGGAAATGAGCAGTTCTTC | CASSFLGGGNEQFF
16 | TRBJ2-1 | TRBV7-9 | NA | NA | TGTGCCAGCAGCCCAGCGCCGGGGCGGTCCTACAATGAGCAGTTCTTC | CASSPAPGRSYNEQFF
11 | TRBJ1-4 | TRBV28 | NA | NA | TGTGCCAGCAGTGTGAACGTAGAACTGTTTTTT | CASSVNVELFF
15 | TRBJ1-2 | TRBV27 | few | NA | TGTGCCAGCAGTTCCTCCGCCCAGGGCCGTCGGGGCTACACCTTC | CASSSSAQGRRGYTF
14 | TRBJ2-7 | TRBV14 | NA | NA | TGTGCCAGCAGCCGAGGACCGACCGGCTACGAGCAGTACTTC | CASSRGPTGYEQYF
17 | TRBJ2-5 | TRBV11-2 | few | TRBD1 | TGTGCCAGCAGCCCCTCGGGACAGGGGAGCGGGAGAGAGACCCAGTACTTC | CASSPSGQGSGRETQYF
12 | TRBJ1-5 | TRBV15 | NA | NA | TGTGCCACCAGCAGGGCCAATCAGCCCCAGCATTTT | CATSRANQPQHF
13 | TRBJ2-7 | TRBV20-1 | NA | TRBD2 | TGCAGTGCTAGTCGGACTAGTCCCTACGAGCAGTACTTC | CSASRTSPYEQYF
14 | TRBJ2-7 | TRBV27 | few | TRBD2 | TGTGCCAGCAAGTCTAGCGGAAATTACTACGAGCAGTACTTC | CASKSSGNYYEQYF
15 | TRBJ2-7 | TRBV28 | few | TRBD1 | TGTGCCAGCAGTCGCCAACCAACAGGGGTCTACGAGCAGTACTTC | CASSRQPTGVYEQYF
13 | TRBJ2-3 | TRBV20-1 | few | NA | TGCAGTGCGGAGAATGGAATGGCGGATACGCAGTATTTT | CSAENGMADTQYF
16 | TRBJ2-2 | TRBV10-3 | NA | NA | TGTGCCATCAGTGACCCGGACCTCCAGGTCACCGGGGAGCTGTTTTTT | CAISDPDLQVTGELFF
13 | TRBJ2-1 | TRBV20-1 | NA | NA | TGCAGTGCTAGAGATCCCCGGCAGGATGAGCAGTTCTTC | CSARDPRQDEQFF
16 | TRBJ1-5 | TRBV7-6 | NA | TRBD1 | TGTGCCAGCAGCGCGGGACAGGGTCTACTCCCGCAGCCCCAGCATTTT | CASSAGQGLLPQPQHF
13 | TRBJ1-1 | TRBV5-1 | few | NA | TGCGCCAGCAGTCCTGTACGGGGCACTGAAGCTTTCTTT | CASSPVRGTEAFF
11 | TRBJ2-5 | TRBV11-2 | NA | NA | TGTGCCAGCAGCTCGCAGTTTACCCAGTACTTC | CASSSQFTQYF
15 | TRBJ1-5 | TRBV28 | NA | NA | TGTGCCAGCGTCCGGGGGGTTCAGGGTAATCAGCCCCAGCATTTT | CASVRGVQGNQPQHF
14 | TRBJ1-6 | TRBV30 | few | TRBD1 | TGTGCCTGGACTCCGGGACAGGGGAATTCACCCCTCCACTTT | CAWTPGQGNSPLHF
15 | TRBJ1-5 | TRBV6-2/TRBV6-3 | NA | NA | TGTGCCAGCAGTTACTCCGGGCGGGGGCGACAGCCCCAGCATTTT | CASSYSGRGRQPQHF
13 | TRBJ2-3 | TRBV20-1 | NA | NA | TGCAGTCGCCCCGGGAGAGGCACAGATACGCAGTATTTT | CSRPGRGTDTQYF